The entry that follows covers one T cell receptor beta chain sequence. The data belong to a study of OX40 agonist ivuxolimab in advanced cancers. This CDR3 is built from 12 residues. Losses at the gene ends were 5 bases for V and 10 bases for J; bases not matched to a gene: 5. CDR1 LNHDA and CDR2 SQIVND come from the germline V gene (reference sequence). Produced via immunoSEQ multiplex PCR; TCRdb's table is partial and in-frame only. Among roughly 48,000 clones listed, 80% to 90% were seen once. Sequencing used CD4+ or CD8+ T cells sorted from blood, obtained in a trial of the OX40 agonist ivuxolimab. The chain has TRBV19 and TRBJ2-1; TRBD1 matches 7 bases. The clonotype was recovered from an adult with an advanced solid tumor such as melanoma, head and neck, liver or kidney cancer. The CDR3, as DNA: TGTGCCAGTAGTTTGGGACAGACGGAGCAGTTCTTC. As protein: CASSLGQTEQFF.